A single sample gave rise to the 25 T cell receptor beta chains below, sequenced in a study of identical twins. TCRdb independently ran MiXCR on the 5' RACE reads; one entry per CDR3 protein. In the table there are about 240,000 distinct CDR3 sequences, roughly 10% of which are singletons. Sequenced sample: memory T cells sorted from blood. The receptors here all came from a man in his forties or fifties in good health.

The rearrangement links TRBV6-1 to TRBJ2-5, with D unclear. Trimming stripped 5 bases from V and 5 bases from J, with 9 bases between. The CDR3 is made up of 12 amino acids. Per germline, CDR1 MNHNS and CDR2 SASEGT. This chain's CDR3 is CASSRILETQYF. The CDR3, as DNA: TGTGCCAGCAGTCGGATACTGGAGACCCAGTACTTC.

This clonotype was seen at least ten times. The CDR3 loop reads CASSSFGGTGAYEQYF. CDR3 coding DNA: TGTGCCAGCAGTTCCTTTGGCGGGACAGGGGCCTACGAGCAGTACTTC. This sequence joins TRBV28 and TRBJ2-7; 10 bases match TRBD1. Germline lookup yields CDR1 MDHEN and CDR2 SYDVKM. V lost 4 bases, J lost 2 bases, and 8 bases stayed unmatched. This CDR3 spans 16 amino acids.

V gene TRBV10-1 combines with J gene TRBJ2-3, with TRBD1 matching 10 bases. Germline V gene data show CDR1 as WNHNN and CDR2 as SYGVQD (reference sequence). There are 15 residues in the CDR3. J gave up 2 bases and V 10 bases, and 9 bases lay outside the gene matches. The CDR3 spells CATKRGTGVTDTQYF. The CDR3 DNA reads TGCGCCACTAAACGCGGGACAGGGGTCACAGATACGCAGTATTTT.

This clonotype was found a few times. This rearrangement joins TRBV12-3 or TRBV12-4 to TRBJ1-2; a weak D match, TRBD1 (5 bases). The V end was cut by 5 bases, the J end by 7 bases, with 14 bases between. The CDR3 runs 13 residues. In DNA, the CDR3 is TGTGCCAGCAGTCCAATCTGGGGGATTGGCTACACCTTC. It is translated as CASSPIWGIGYTF.

This clonotype turned up a few times. The chain joins TRBV20-1 to TRBJ1-5; possible D gene TRBD1, 5 bases. The V end lost 5 bases, the J end lost 0 bases, and 8 bases lay between the germline ends. The CDR3 covers 13 residues. Germline CDR1 and CDR2: DFQATT and SNEGSKA (reference sequence). Here the CDR3 reads CSAVGASNQPQHF. For the CDR3, the DNA is TGCAGTGCTGTTGGGGCTAGCAATCAGCCCCAGCATTTT.

The gene calls are TRBV19 and TRBJ1-2; D is unclear. V lost 6 bases and J lost 8, with 13 bases in between. Germline V gene sequence: CDR1 LNHDA, CDR2 SQIVND (reference sequence). The CDR3 is 12 residues long. Written as DNA, the CDR3 is TGTGCCAGTAGGTACGGAGGCGGCGGCTACACCTTC. This sequence encodes CASRYGGGGYTF.

The sample holds many counts of this clonotype. The chain has TRBV10-3 and TRBJ2-7; D ambiguous. Looked up from germline, CDR1 is ENHRY and CDR2 is SYGVKD. The length of the CDR3 is 13 residues. The V and J ends lost 4 bases and 2 bases respectively, with 9 bases between them. CDR3: CAISAGTAYEQYF. The CDR3, as DNA: TGTGCCATCAGTGCGGGCACAGCCTACGAGCAGTACTTC.

This clonotype turned up a few times. The chain couples TRBV11-3 to TRBJ2-2; D is undetermined. Germline CDR1 is SGHNT and CDR2 is YENEEA. With 4 bases removed from V and 2 bases from J, the gap between germline ends came to 8 bases. The CDR3 runs to 14 residues. DNA for the CDR3: TGTGCCAGCAGCTCCGCAGCCAACACCGGGGAGCTGTTTTTT. This sequence encodes CASSSAANTGELFF. Filled out from reference TRBV11-3 and TRBJ2-2, the complete variable domain reads EAGVVQSPRYKIIEKKQPVAFWCNPISGHNTLYWYLQNLGQGPELLIRYENEEAVDDSQLPKDRFSAERLKGVDSTLKIQPAELGDSAVYLCASSSAANTGELFFGEGSRLTVL.

There are many counts of this clonotype. The chain combines TRBV27 with TRBJ2-2; D unclear. Germline lookup yields CDR1 MNHEY and CDR2 SMNVEV (reference sequence). This CDR3 has 14 residues. The ends were cut back, 5 bases at V and 8 bases at J, with 15 bases in the middle. As DNA, the CDR3 is TGTGCCAGCAGTCACAGAGGTCAGAGGGGGGAGCTGTTTTTT. Its protein product is CASSHRGQRGELFF.

This clonotype was observed many times. The chain recombines TRBV4-3 with TRBJ2-1, with D hard to call. CDR1 is LGHNA and CDR2 is YSLEER in the germline V gene. The CDR3 runs to 15 residues. Trimming pared 0 bases from V and 5 bases from J, leaving 11 bases between. The CDR3 reads CASSQDSLVNNEQFF. CDR3 sequence (DNA): TGCGCCAGCAGCCAAGATAGTCTAGTGAACAATGAGCAGTTCTTC.

The genes are TRBV12-3 or TRBV12-4 and TRBJ2-3; 7 bases line up with TRBD2. V shed 6 bases, J shed 6 bases, and the junction held 12 bases outside the gene matches. This CDR3 is built from 15 residues. CDR3 DNA sequence: TGTGCCAGCAGACGAGCTAGCGGCCCCGTGGATACGCAGTATTTT. Translated, it gives CASRRASGPVDTQYF.

V is TRBV20-1 and J is TRBJ1-2, with D uncertain. This CDR3 is built from 13 residues. Germline CDR1 DFQATT, CDR2 SNEGSKA (reference sequence). Trimming stripped 1 base from V and 5 bases from J, with 11 bases between. In nucleotides, the CDR3 is TGCAGTGCTAGAGCCCCTAATCTATATGGCTACACCTTC. It is translated as CSARAPNLYGYTF.

This clonotype was observed a handful of times. The V call is TRBV20-1, the J call TRBJ1-6; the D is unclear. Per the germline V gene, CDR1 is DFQATT and CDR2 is SNEGSKA (reference sequence). Trimming removed 0 bases at V and 11 bases at J, with 11 bases between. The CDR3 sequence is 13 residues long. CDR3 sequence: CSAREPTSTPLHF. For the CDR3, the DNA is TGCAGTGCTAGAGAACCGACAAGTACACCCCTCCACTTT.

This clonotype was picked up many times. The chain carries TRBV7-9 and TRBJ2-3; no definite D call. V lost 1 base to trimming and J lost 3 bases, with 11 bases between them. The CDR3 has 15 residues. The germline V gene has CDR1 SEHNR and CDR2 FQNEAQ (reference sequence). The CDR3 DNA is TGTGCCAGCAGCTTAGACGTTATTAGGACAGATACGCAGTATTTT. Its translation is CASSLDVIRTDTQYF.

There are a few counts of this clonotype. This chain uses TRBV10-3 with TRBJ2-1, with 7 bases lining up with TRBD2. V gave up 2 bases and J gave up 0 bases; unmatched junction bases: 13. The length of the CDR3 is 19 residues. CDR1 and CDR2 (germline): ENHRY, SYGVKD. The CDR3: CAISEPPGGRAHSYNEQFF. The CDR3, as DNA: TGTGCCATCAGTGAGCCTCCTGGGGGGAGGGCTCACTCCTACAATGAGCAGTTCTTC.

Many counts were recorded for this clonotype. This chain connects TRBV2 to TRBJ2-2, with 9 nucleotides matching TRBD2. The V and J ends lost 7 bases and 5 bases, in that order; junction bases with no gene match: 5. The CDR3 covers 14 residues. CDR1 and CDR2 from the germline V gene are SNHLY and FYNNEI. The CDR3 coding sequence is TGTGCCAGCACAGGGACTAGCCCAACCGGGGAGCTGTTTTTT. This codes for CASTGTSPTGELFF.

This clonotype was detected many times. The chain links TRBV7-9 to TRBJ2-7, with 8 bases identical to TRBD2. Germline lookup yields CDR1 SEHNR and CDR2 FQNEAQ (reference sequence). This CDR3 is built from 14 residues. J was trimmed by 6 bases and V by 7 bases; bases with no gene match: 11. The CDR3 DNA sequence: TGTGCCAGCAACCGGGGGGGGCGATCGTCCGAGCAGTACTTC. Translated: CASNRGGRSSEQYF.

This clonotype was counted many times. This chain links TRBV11-2 with TRBJ1-1; a possible D gene is TRBD1 (5 bases). The CDR3 totals 17 residues. The V and J ends lost 5 bases and 5 bases respectively, with 24 bases between them. From germline, CDR1 is SGHAT and CDR2 FQNNGV. In nucleotides, the CDR3 is TGTGCCAGCAGCCTAAGTGGCAGGGAGGCAGACCGGACTGAAGCTTTCTTT. This gives the protein CASSLSGREADRTEAFF.

The chain has TRBV4-2 and TRBJ2-3; 9 bases map to TRBD1. The CDR3 consists of 16 residues. Germline V lookup: CDR1 LGHNA, CDR2 YNFKEQ. The ends lost 3 bases at V and 3 bases at J; junction bases unmatched: 7. The CDR3 region has the DNA TGTGCCAGCAGCCACCCCCCGGGACAGGGAACAGATACGCAGTATTTT. Translation gives CASSHPPGQGTDTQYF.

The chain combines TRBV4-2 with TRBJ2-7; 10 bases are a match to TRBD1. The CDR3 spans 19 residues. Germline loops: CDR1 LGHNA, CDR2 YNFKEQ. The V and J ends lost 4 bases and 9 bases, in that order; junction bases with no gene match: 24. CDR3 in amino acids: CASSRQTGGSLGHHWGQYF. In nucleotides, the CDR3 is TGTGCCAGCAGCCGACAGACAGGGGGCTCCCTCGGACACCACTGGGGGCAGTACTTC.

This clonotype occurred a few times. The V call is TRBV4-1, the J call TRBJ2-7; D possibly corresponds to TRBD1 (6 bases). V gave up 4 bases and J gave up 4 bases, with 17 bases separating them. Germline V CDR1 and CDR2: MGHRA, YSYEKL. CDR3 length equals 15 residues. The CDR3 protein is CASSPIGRGRYEQYF. The CDR3 coding sequence is TGCGCCAGCAGCCCAATCGGCAGGGGCAGGTACGAGCAGTACTTC.

There are many counts of this clonotype. The chain couples TRBV20-1 to TRBJ2-3, with D perhaps matching TRBD2 (7 bases). CDR1 is DFQATT, CDR2 SNEGSKA, per germline (reference sequence). The CDR3 contains 14 residues. V lost 3 bases and J 4 bases, leaving 14 bases between the germline ends. CDR3 loop: CSASPAGASDTQYF. CDR3 DNA: TGCAGTGCTAGTCCGGCGGGGGCCTCAGATACGCAGTATTTT.

This clonotype was detected a few times. The genes are TRBV5-1 and TRBJ2-1, with a tentative D call TRBD2 (5 bases). CDR3 size: 15 residues. Germline CDR1 is SGHRS and CDR2 is YFSETQ. V shed 4 bases and J shed 6 bases, with 17 bases lying between them. The CDR3 DNA reads as TGCGCCAGCAGCCCGAAGACCGGGGTTGGCAATGAGCAGTTCTTC. The encoded protein is CASSPKTGVGNEQFF.

This clonotype was observed a few times. CDR3 coding DNA: TGTGCCTGGACCAAGGGCTCTGGAAACACCATATATTTT. This gives the protein CAWTKGSGNTIYF. The V and J genes are TRBV30 and TRBJ1-3; no clear D gene. The CDR3 extends over 13 amino acids. Trimming left V 4 bases short and J 0 bases short, with 7 bases between. Germline V gene lookup returns CDR1 GTSNPN and CDR2 SVGIG (reference sequence).

The chain carries TRBV18 and TRBJ2-2, with D possibly TRBD1 on 5 matching bases. The CDR3 extends over 16 amino acids. Germline CDR1 is KGHSH and CDR2 is LQKENI. The V end was cut by 2 bases, the J end by 5 bases, with 15 bases between. The CDR3 sequence: CASSPTGAAMTGELFF. The CDR3 coding sequence is TGTGCCAGCTCACCAACTGGGGCGGCAATGACCGGGGAGCTGTTTTTT. Full variable domain (outside the CDR3, taken from reference TRBV18 and TRBJ2-2): NAGVMQNPRHLVRRRGQEARLRCSPMKGHSHVYWYRQLPEEGLKFMVYLQKENIIDESGMPKERFSAEFPKEGPSILRIQQVVRGDSAAYFCASSPTGAAMTGELFFGEGSRLTVL.